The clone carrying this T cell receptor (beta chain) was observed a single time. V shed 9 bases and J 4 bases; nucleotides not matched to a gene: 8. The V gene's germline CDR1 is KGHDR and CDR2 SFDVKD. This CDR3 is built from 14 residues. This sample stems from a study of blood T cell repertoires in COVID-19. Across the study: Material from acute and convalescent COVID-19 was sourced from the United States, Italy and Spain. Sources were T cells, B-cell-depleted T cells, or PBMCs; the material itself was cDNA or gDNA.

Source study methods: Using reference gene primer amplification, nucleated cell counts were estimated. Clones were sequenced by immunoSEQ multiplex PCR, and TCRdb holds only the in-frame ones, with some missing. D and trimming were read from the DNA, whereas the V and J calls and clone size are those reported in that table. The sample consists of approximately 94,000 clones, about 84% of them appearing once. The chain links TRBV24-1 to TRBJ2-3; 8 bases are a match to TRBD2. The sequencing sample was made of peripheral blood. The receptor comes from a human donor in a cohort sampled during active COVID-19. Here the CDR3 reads CATSGSGSPDTQYF. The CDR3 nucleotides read TGTGCCACCTCCGGCAGCGGGAGCCCAGATACGCAGTATTTT.